This T cell receptor beta chain was obtained from a study of blood T cells in healthy people across ages. Findings and limits, study-wide: Conclusively comparing naive with antigen-experienced cells was impossible with unsorted PBMCs.

Alongside a J-beta primer mix, a sample-barcoded 5' primer served in a second PCR lasting about 7 to 11 cycles. Each CDR3 protein gets one entry after TCRdb re-called the 5' RACE reads with MiXCR. Of around 1,500,000 distinct CDR3 sequences in the sample, around two fifths are singletons; the top ten hold around 8%. Note on this clonotype: Antigen: not known.

V was clipped by 3 bases and J by 5 bases, with 8 bases between them. The CDR3 totals 13 residues. The germline V gene encodes CDR1 SGHVS and CDR2 FQNEAQ. Ranging in age from about 6 to 100, the donors were healthy Caucasian individuals from Russia. The receptor was isolated from a woman between 18 and 30 years old in good health. The chain recombines TRBV7-8 with TRBJ2-1; D gene unclear. Specimen: blood. The CDR3 nucleotides read TGTGCCAGCAGCTTCCTGGTGGACAATGAGCAGTTCTTC. This gives the protein CASSFLVDNEQFF.